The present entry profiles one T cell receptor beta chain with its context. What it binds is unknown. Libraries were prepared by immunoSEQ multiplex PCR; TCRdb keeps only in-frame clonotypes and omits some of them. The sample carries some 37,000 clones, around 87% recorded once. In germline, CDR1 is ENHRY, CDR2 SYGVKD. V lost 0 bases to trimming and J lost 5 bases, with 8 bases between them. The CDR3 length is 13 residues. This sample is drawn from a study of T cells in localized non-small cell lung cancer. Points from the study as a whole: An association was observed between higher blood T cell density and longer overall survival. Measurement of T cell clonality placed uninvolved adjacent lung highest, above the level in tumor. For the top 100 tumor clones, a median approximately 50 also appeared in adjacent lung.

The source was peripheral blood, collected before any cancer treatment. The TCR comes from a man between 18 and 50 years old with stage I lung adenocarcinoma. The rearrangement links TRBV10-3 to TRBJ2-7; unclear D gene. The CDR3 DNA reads TGTGCCATCAGTGAGTCTAGTCGCGACGAGCAGTACTTC. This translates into CAISESSRDEQYF.